These T cell receptor beta chains were read from a single sample in a study of T cells in Graves' hyperthyroidism and ophthalmopathy. TCRdb used MiXCR to reprocess the multiplex PCR reads, holding one entry per CDR3 protein. In the table there are 540,000 or so distinct CDR3 sequences, roughly 46% of which are singletons. The material sequenced was peripheral blood or thyroid tissue (not recorded which). All receptors derive from an adult woman with Graves' disease, either hyperthyroidism or ophthalmopathy (not recorded which). The CDR3 runs from the conserved cysteine through the conserved F or W. D genes are given only for firm matches. Only part of the rows carry a size: once, few, many, or a class if the clone is expanded.

TRBD2 many TRBJ2-5 TRBV9 TGTGCCAGCAGCATAGGGACTAGCGGCTACACCAGGGAGACCCAGTACTTC CASSIGTSGYTRETQYF
TRBD2 . TRBJ2-7 TRBV2 TGTGCCAGCAGTGAGAGCGGGAGTGACGAGCAGTACTTC CASSESGSDEQYF
. many TRBJ1-1 TRBV4-1 TGCGCCAGCAGCCCGGGAGACCTGGGGAACACTGAAGCTTTCTTT CASSPGDLGNTEAFF
TRBD1 . TRBJ1-5 TRBV2 TGTGCCAGCAGTTTACAGGGGTTGCAGCATTTT CASSLQGLQHF
. . TRBJ2-2 TRBV6-2/TRBV6-3 TGTGCCAGCAAGGGCGGGGAGCTGTTTTTT CASKGGELFF
TRBD2 few TRBJ2-7 TRBV12-3/TRBV12-4 TGTGCCAGCAGTTTAGCCCGGACTAGCGGGAACCCGGGGCAGTACTTC CASSLARTSGNPGQYF
. . TRBJ2-7 TRBV20-1 TGCAGTGCTAGAGATAACACTGGGATCGAGCAGTACTTC CSARDNTGIEQYF
TRBD2 . TRBJ2-6 TRBV6-6 TGTGCCAGCAGTACCCTGGGAGGGGCGAACGGGGGGGCCAACGTCCTGACTTTC CASSTLGGANGGANVLTF
TRBD1 . TRBJ2-6 TRBV7-9 TGTGCCAGCAGCCCGGGACAGGGGGCCGACGTCCTGACTTTC CASSPGQGADVLTF
TRBD1 many TRBJ2-7 TRBV7-9 TGTGCCAGCAGCTGGCCTCCGGGACAGGGGGCTTGGGAGCAGTACTTC CASSWPPGQGAWEQYF
TRBD1 . TRBJ1-2 TRBV19 TGTGCCAGTAGTATTGAGGATCGGCCAGGGGGAGCTAACTATGGCTACACCTTC CASSIEDRPGGANYGYTF
TRBD2 many TRBJ2-7 TRBV10-3 TGTGCCATCAGTGGACTAGCGGGAGGGCCCTACGAGCAGTACTTC CAISGLAGGPYEQYF
. . TRBJ1-1 TRBV14 TGTGCCAGCAGCCTAACGCAGGGGCAAACTGAAGCTTTCTTT CASSLTQGQTEAFF
. many TRBJ2-7 TRBV10-3 TGTGCCATCAAGAACAGGGTCGAGGCCTACGAGCAGTACTTC CAIKNRVEAYEQYF
. . TRBJ2-5 TRBV7-9 TGTGCCAGCAGCCCCTCTCGGGAGAGGGTGGGGGCCCAGTACTTC CASSPSRERVGAQYF
. many TRBJ1-1 TRBV27 TGTGCCAGCATCTACGGGGGTGAAGCTTTCTTT CASIYGGEAFF
. few TRBJ1-5 TRBV7-2 TGTGCCAGCAGCTTCGTTATGACGGAGCCCCAGCATTTT CASSFVMTEPQHF
TRBD2 . TRBJ2-7 TRBV6-5 TGTGCCAGCAGGGGAGGACTAGCGGGAGGGCCTTCCTACGAGCAGTACTTC CASRGGLAGGPSYEQYF
. . TRBJ2-1 TRBV7-8 TGTGCCAGCAGCTTAACCGAAGCAACTAATGAGCAGTTCTTC CASSLTEATNEQFF
TRBD1 . TRBJ1-2 TRBV29-1 TGCAGCGTTGAAGAGCTGGGACAGGGGGCAAATGGCTACACCTTC CSVEELGQGANGYTF
. . TRBJ2-7 TRBV7-9 TGTGCCACTAGCTCCGCCCCCGAGCAGTACTTC CATSSAPEQYF
. . TRBJ1-5 TRBV9 TGTGCCAGTAGTATCGACCGGTATCAGCCCCAGCATTTT CASSIDRYQPQHF
. . TRBJ1-2 TRBV15 TGTGCCACCGGCCCGGGACATCATTATGGCTACACCTTC CATGPGHHYGYTF